This TCR beta chain was recovered during a study of CD8+ T cells in alopecia areata. The length of the CDR3 is 13 residues. Trimming stripped 11 bases from V and 0 bases from J, with 10 bases between. CDR1 and CDR2 from the germline V gene are SEHNR and FQNEAQ (reference sequence). Stated treatment: oral pan-JAK inhibitor, 5-10 mg twice daily. In each case, RNA was isolated and then reverse transcribed into cDNA as the sequencing template. Profiling relied on immunoSEQ multiplex PCR, and the TCRdb table lists in-frame clones only, not all of them. The sample gives 190,000 or so clones, about 60% of which show up once; around 13% is in the top ten.

This chain connects TRBV7-9 to TRBJ1-4; D unclear. The sequenced sample was CD8+ T cells sorted from blood, obtained at week 24, from a patient treated with tofacitinib. The clonotype comes from a human donor with alopecia areata. The CDR3 DNA follows: TGTGCCTTAAGACACCCAACTAATGAAAAACTGTTTTTT. It is translated as CALRHPTNEKLFF.